The source of this T cell receptor beta chain is a study of blood T cell repertoires in COVID-19 (dated by TCRdb to 2018 to 2021). Background on the whole study: Samples from collaborators originated in the United States, Italy and Spain and spanned both the acute and convalescent phases of COVID-19. The prospective study material was composed of cDNA or gDNA derived from T cells, B-cell-depleted T cells, or PBMCs. The dataset comprised deeply sampled blood TCRbeta repertoires from subjects exposed to, actively infected with, or recovered from COVID-19. The repertoires were released in a freely available public database intended as a resource for research on the immune response to SARS-CoV-2. The samples were drawn from two sources: the first 160 participants of the ongoing ImmuneRACE study, and approximately 1,300 subjects contributed by 6 global collaborators. Sample metadata almost always included a de-identified subject ID, COVID-19 status, age in years and sex. Where HLA class I and class II types were available, the types were taken from metadata supplied by the sample provider, not from assay-based typing.

Overall study outcomes, separate from this receptor: Clinical and demographic metadata were provided uncurated, with the amount varying by source and participant.

For this clone: The antigen it binds to is not known. No per-base quality is available; no much larger clone lies one base away.

The CDR3 spans 13 residues, from the cysteine through the phenylalanine. The entry retains the CDR3 DNA only, 39 bases that are in frame from base 1. Looking up the germline V gene yields CDR1 SNHLY and CDR2 FYNNEI. From V the trimming removes 11 bases and from J it removes 7 bases, while the gene matches leave 13 bases of the junction unaccounted for. The collaborating institutions used their own protocols to collect whole blood in K2EDTA tubes. For TCRbeta analysis, collaborator samples were shipped as frozen whole blood, as isolated PBMCs, or as DNA extracted from either sample type. TCRbeta CDR3 regions were amplified from genomic DNA by means of the immunoSEQ Assay, a bias-controlled multiplex PCR. The original pipeline was this. Nucleated cell counts per sample were estimated from amplification of reference gene primers within the assay. Sequence reads were collapsed and filtered to measure the absolute abundance of every unique TCRbeta CDR3 rearrangement. For each sample, productive Simpson clonality was calculated as the square root of Simpson's diversity index across productive rearrangements. TCRdb carries this immuneACCESS record with in-frame sequences only. Its versions omit some clonotypes, under half of them owing to an unresolved V gene in the studies checked, with the rest unexplained. V, J and clone size are taken as reported in that table, and D and trimming were inferred from the DNA itself. The sample table shows tens of thousands of clones, and roughly 80% are seen once. 20% to 25% of the sample goes to the ten largest clones.

The sequence is built from TRBV2 and TRBJ1-2, with 7 central nucleotides matching TRBD1. The sequencing sample was made of peripheral blood. The TCR originated in a woman aged 55-75 years with acute or convalescent COVID-19. CDR3 sequence: CASRGDSPTGYTF. The DNA sequence follows: TGTGCCTCCAGGGGGGATTCTCCCACTGGCTACACCTTC.